A single sample is the source of the 21 T cell receptor beta chains below, sequenced in a study of T cell repertoires in cytomegalovirus infection. TCRdb ran MiXCR on the reads and lists one entry per CDR3 protein. The table has approximately 400,000 distinct CDR3 sequences, about 33% seen once. Material for sequencing was PBMCs. The receptor set was obtained from a human donor in good health (CMV status not recorded). Some clones in this sample may be carry-over from other donors' samples.

This clonotype was observed a handful of times. V gene TRBV15 combines with J gene TRBJ1-2, with D uncertain. The V end was cut by 0 bases, the J end by 4 bases, with 12 bases between. CDR1 and CDR2 (germline): LNHNV, YYDKDF (reference sequence). The CDR3 has 15 amino acids. The CDR3 DNA sequence: TGTGCCACCAGCAGAGATTCGGCGGGGAGCTATGGCTACACCTTC. This sequence encodes CATSRDSAGSYGYTF.

The rearrangement uses TRBV20-1 and TRBJ1-1; D is uncertain. In germline, CDR1 is DFQATT, CDR2 SNEGSKA (reference sequence). The CDR3 totals 10 residues. Trimming shortened V by 3 bases and J by 5 bases, and 4 bases separated the two germline ends. CDR3 DNA sequence: TGCAGTGCTAGTCAGACTGAAGCTTTCTTT. It is translated as CSASQTEAFF.

In its sample, this clonotype was seen a few times. CDR3 sequence: CASSELETDTQYF. DNA for the CDR3: TGTGCCAGCAGTGAACTAGAAACAGATACGCAGTATTTT. The chain combines TRBV6-1 with TRBJ2-3; D is unclear. V was clipped by 2 bases and J by 3 bases, with 6 bases between them. This CDR3 has 13 residues. Germline V gives CDR1 MNHNS, CDR2 SASEGT.

The chain uses TRBV19 and TRBJ1-1; D unresolved. Deletions cut 7 bases from V and 0 bases from J, with 12 bases between. The CDR3 contains 14 residues. Germline CDR1 is LNHDA and CDR2 is SQIVND (reference sequence). Here the CDR3 reads CASINGNMNTEAFF. DNA of the CDR3: TGTGCCAGTATTAACGGGAACATGAACACTGAAGCTTTCTTT. Using reference TRBV19 and TRBJ1-1 for the parts outside the CDR3, the full variable domain is DGGITQSPKYLFRKEGQNVTLSCEQNLNHDAMYWYRQDPGQGLRLIYYSQIVNDFQKGDIAEGYSVSREKKESFPLTVTSAQKNPTAFYLCASINGNMNTEAFFGQGTRLTVV.

The chain carries TRBV7-2 and TRBJ1-4, with D uncertain. V was cut by 1 base and J by 14 bases, with 17 bases left in between. The CDR3 is made up of 14 amino acids. CDR1 SGHTA and CDR2 FQGNSA come from the germline V gene. CDR3 residues: CASSLEVGGAHLFF. The CDR3 DNA is TGTGCCAGCAGCTTAGAGGTGGGCGGAGCCCACCTGTTTTTT.

This clonotype was recorded a few times. V and J are TRBV12-3 or TRBV12-4 and TRBJ1-1, with 7 nucleotides matching TRBD1. The ends lost 5 bases at V and 9 bases at J; junction bases unmatched: 9. This CDR3 region has 13 residues. The CDR3 region is CASSAHGDRKAFF. In DNA form, the CDR3 reads TGTGCCAGCAGTGCGCACGGGGACAGAAAAGCTTTCTTT.

This sequence joins TRBV2 and TRBJ2-5; 7 bases map to TRBD2. Looked up from germline, CDR1 is SNHLY and CDR2 is FYNNEI. This CDR3 has 14 residues. After removal of 1 base from V and 5 bases from J, the junction contained 4 bases not matched to a gene. CDR3 region: CASSEEGGRETQYF. CDR3 in DNA: TGTGCCAGCAGTGAAGAGGGAGGGAGGGAGACCCAGTACTTC.

This clonotype was observed once. The chain has TRBV20-1 and TRBJ2-2; 10 bases match TRBD1. Losses at the gene ends were 2 bases for V and 6 bases for J; bases not matched to a gene: 9. This CDR3 has 16 amino acids. CDR1 and CDR2 (germline): DFQATT, SNEGSKA (reference sequence). DNA of the CDR3: TGCAGTGCTAGACGCAAACGGGGGACAGGGGCCGGGGAGCTGTTTTTT. As protein: CSARRKRGTGAGELFF.

Remarks on this clonotype: Just one base apart from a much larger clone, this may be a read error. The V call is TRBV6-5, the J call TRBJ2-2; D ambiguous. CDR3 size: 13 residues. Germline V gene data show CDR1 as MNHEY and CDR2 as SVGAGI. CDR3 loop: CARSYDIPGELFF. CDR3 in DNA: TGTGCCCGCAGTTACGACATTCCCGGGGAGCTGTTTTTT.

The rearrangement joins TRBV28 to TRBJ2-7; 7 bases agree with TRBD1. The CDR3 runs 14 residues. With V trimmed by 6 bases and J by 2 bases, 7 bases remained unmatched. CDR1 MDHEN and CDR2 SYDVKM come from the germline V gene. CDR3 in amino acids: CASRKPGTAYEQYF. The CDR3 nucleotides read TGTGCCAGCAGAAAGCCCGGGACAGCCTACGAGCAGTACTTC.

The chain recombines TRBV15 with TRBJ1-5; no firm D call. This CDR3 comprises 15 residues. Per germline, CDR1 LNHNV and CDR2 YYDKDF (reference sequence). V was pared by 0 bases and J by 4 bases, with 10 bases between. CDR3 residues: CATSRDAQANQPQHF. The CDR3 DNA sequence: TGTGCCACCAGCAGAGATGCTCAGGCAAATCAGCCCCAGCATTTT.

Comment on this clonotype: A read error may produce the germline difference seen at one junction end. The J gene is TRBJ1-1, the V gene TRBV4-1; 7 nucleotides line up with TRBD1. The CDR3 is made up of 17 amino acids. CDR1 is MGHRA and CDR2 is YSYEKL in the germline V gene. CDR3: CASSHKTGFGMNTKAFF. CDR3 coding DNA: TGCGCCAGCAGCCACAAGACAGGGTTTGGTATGAACACTAAAGCTTTCTTT.

This chain connects TRBV5-4 to TRBJ2-3; 8 bases are shared with TRBD1. With V trimmed by 2 bases and J by 1 base, 6 bases remained unmatched. In germline, CDR1 is SGHNT, CDR2 YYREEE (reference sequence). This CDR3 is 16 amino acids long. The CDR3 nucleotides read TGTGCCAGCAGCTTAGACAGGGGCCTAGGCACAGATACGCAGTATTTT. This sequence encodes CASSLDRGLGTDTQYF.

This clonotype was seen at least ten times. J is TRBJ1-4 and V is TRBV7-6, with D possibly matching TRBD1 (5 bases). Germline loops: CDR1 SGHVS, CDR2 FNYEAQ. V dropped 4 bases and J dropped 4 bases, with 13 bases sitting between them. The CDR3 consists of 15 residues. The CDR3 DNA sequence: TGTGCCAGCAGCTCCCGCCAGGGAAGTAATGAAAAACTGTTTTTT. It yields the protein CASSSRQGSNEKLFF. The variable domain in full, completed from reference TRBV7-6 and TRBJ1-4, reads GAGVSQSPRYKVTKRGQDVALRCDPISGHVSLYWYRQALGQGPEFLTYFNYEAQQDKSGLPNDRFSAERPEGSISTLTIQRTEQRDSAMYRCASSSRQGSNEKLFFGSGTQLSVL.

This clonotype was recorded at least ten times. The chain has TRBV4-2 and TRBJ1-2, with TRBD1 identical over 7 bases. V lost 0 bases to trimming and J lost 2 bases; unmatched junction nucleotides: 18. The germline V gene encodes CDR1 LGHNA and CDR2 YNFKEQ. This CDR3 contains 20 residues. CDR3 nucleotide sequence: TGTGCCAGCAGCCAAGATCGGGACAGCGTCAGCGTCAGTAAAAACTATGGCTACACCTTC. Amino acid sequence: CASSQDRDSVSVSKNYGYTF.

This clonotype has more than one count but fewer than ten. In DNA form, the CDR3 reads TGTGCCAGCAGCGCCGGGGGAGGAACTAATGAAAAACTGTTTTTT. Its translation is CASSAGGGTNEKLFF. V gene TRBV9 combines with J gene TRBJ1-4; TRBD1 might be the D (5 bases). The CDR3 has 15 amino acids. Deletions cut 3 bases from V and 1 base from J, with 10 bases between. Germline V CDR1 and CDR2: SGDLS, YYNGEE.

This clonotype has a handful of counts. The chain joins TRBV7-8 to TRBJ1-5; a possible D gene is TRBD1 (6 bases). Germline V gene lookup returns CDR1 SGHVS and CDR2 FQNEAQ. CDR3 length: 15 residues. Trimming took 1 base from V and 3 from J, leaving 10 bases between them. Written as DNA, the CDR3 is TGTGCCAGCAGCTTAGAGGGGGGGATCAATCAGCCCCAGCATTTT. It specifies CASSLEGGINQPQHF.

Remarks on this clonotype: This may be a read error: a much more frequent sequence differs by one nucleotide. V usage is TRBV6-6 and J usage is TRBJ2-7; 8 nucleotides align to TRBD1. V lost 7 bases, J lost 6 bases, and 14 bases stayed unmatched. Germline-derived CDR1 and CDR2 are MNHNY and SVGAGI (reference sequence). The CDR3 length is 15 residues. The CDR3 DNA follows: TGTGCCAGCATTTTTCTTACAGGGGGAGGTTCCGAGCAGTACTTC. Amino acid sequence: CASIFLTGGGSEQYF.

This clonotype appeared a few times. Here the CDR3 reads CASSSEANYGYTF. The CDR3 coding sequence is TGTGCCAGCAGCTCAGAAGCTAACTATGGCTACACCTTC. V is TRBV7-9 and J is TRBJ1-2; no clear D. Trimming took off 4 bases at V and 0 bases at J, with 6 bases between the two ends. Germline CDR1 and CDR2: SEHNR and FQNEAQ (reference sequence). The CDR3 loop spans 13 amino acids.

The V call is TRBV9, the J call TRBJ2-5; D is perhaps TRBD1 (5 bases). CDR3 length: 13 amino acids. V was pared by 3 bases and J by 7 bases, with 13 bases between. The V gene's germline CDR1 is SGDLS and CDR2 YYNGEE. CDR3 residues: CASSARDLGTQYF. In DNA form, the CDR3 reads TGTGCCAGCAGCGCCAGGGATCTTGGGACCCAGTACTTC.

This clonotype has just a few counts. CDR3 protein: CASSFRSVPGTQYF. CDR3 coding DNA: TGTGCCAGCAGCTTCAGGTCGGTTCCAGGGACCCAGTACTTC. The genes are TRBV7-2 and TRBJ2-5; D is uncertain. The ends were cut back, 3 bases at V and 7 bases at J, with 15 bases in the middle. The CDR3 loop spans 14 amino acids. Germline loops: CDR1 SGHTA, CDR2 FQGNSA.